This TCR beta chain was profiled in a study of T cell responses to AZD1222 COVID-19 vaccine (dated by TCRdb to about 2021). Regarding the research as a whole: TCR sequencing covered over 230 trial participants: about 210 given two doses of AZD1222 and about 26 given two doses of MenACWY control vaccine. Enrollment into the trials was organized by age into subgroups of 18-55, 56-69 and 70-plus years, and those subgroups contained roughly 160, 29 and 62 TCR-sequenced participants, respectively.

This clone appeared once. The antigen it binds to is not known. Nothing much larger sits one base from this clone, and base qualities are not available. What this sample's time point label stands for: about 28 days (+/-7) after the second vaccine dose. This sample's treatment or condition label indicates: meningococcal conjugate vaccine given as trial control. The vaccinee samples were drawn from two UK trials, COV001 and COV002, one of which was a single-blind randomized controlled phase 2/3 trial testing AZD1222 (ChAdOx1 nCoV-19) in healthy adults. For TCRbeta chain sequencing, PBMC samples from trial participants were taken at day 0 and at day 28 after the second dose. The CDR3 regions of human TCRbeta chains were subjected to immunosequencing. Per the authors' processing: Repertoire TCRs were checked for matches against a reference library of SARS-CoV-2-specific TCRs that had been generated using the MIRA antigen-specificity platform. Breadth was defined as the fraction of unique TCRs that were SARS-CoV-2-associated. Depth was defined as the fraction of total T cells that were SARS-CoV-2-associated. Using the MIRA data, each spike-specific TCR was assigned both to the spike region to which the TCR was reactive and to a CD4 or CD8 class. Log10-transformed breadth and depth values were compared by one-way ANOVA with Sidak's multiple comparisons tests. TCRdb carries this immuneACCESS record with in-frame sequences only. Its versions omit some clonotypes, under half of them owing to an unresolved V gene in the studies checked, with the rest unexplained. The D gene and trimming were derived from the DNA, and the V and J assignments and clone size from that table. The sample contains about 130,000 clones, approximately 85% of them found a single time. The top ten clonotypes cover 7.9% of the sample.

The CDR3 starts with the cysteine, ends with the phenylalanine, and has 16 residues. The CDR3 DNA has 48 bases and is translated from base 1. For CDR1 and CDR2, the germline V gene lists SGHAT and FQNNGV. Relative to germline, V is 5 bases shorter and J is 1 base shorter, with 17 bases between their ends. The paper's findings and limits, for the study overall: CD4 TCRs associated with the vaccine covered the entire spike protein, and the dominant responses were in regions 160-218 and 743-854. Reportedly, close to half of the unique spike-specific TCRs recognized epitopes lying outside the regions that are mutated in the B.1.351 and B.1.1.7 variants. After two AZD1222 doses, both the breadth and the depth of spike-specific TCRs were significantly higher than at day 0 and than in MenACWY recipients. Participants were mostly white British, with more females than males. The authors suggested clonal diversity may have been underestimated. Because no samples from the day 14 peak response were available, repertoires could be characterized only after the peak T cell response. The 56-69-year group was small, and its depth increase did not reach significance, likely because of low power. Conclusions about previously exposed vaccinees are limited, since just five or six AZD1222 recipients were seropositive for SARS-CoV-2 at baseline.

The rearranged segments are TRBV11-2 and TRBJ1-1; the D region possibly corresponds to TRBD1 (5 bases align). This specimen was peripheral blood, taken 28 days after the second dose of the MenACWY control vaccine. The source of this sequence is an adult who received the MenACWY meningococcal vaccine as a control. The CDR3: CASSLRPGTGNTEAFF. The DNA sequence is as follows: TGTGCCAGCAGCCTTCGTCCCGGGACGGGGAACACTGAAGCTTTCTTT.